Listed below are T cell receptor beta chains from one sample, sequenced in a study of T cells in localized non-small cell lung cancer. Sequenced by immunoSEQ multiplex PCR; TCRdb stores in-frame clones only, minus some. The table includes about 70,000 clones, about nine tenths detected once. The specimen was peripheral blood, collected before any cancer treatment. Receptors originate from a male donor at least 60 years old with stage III squamous cell lung carcinoma. Each CDR3 is given with its conserved first and last residue. D genes are given only for firm matches. Part of the rows lack a size; the others show once, few, many or a class for expanded clones.

medium-sized,TRBV27,TRBD2,TRBJ2-4,CASSLGGSGEEYF,TGTGCCAGCAGTTTAGGAGGGAGCGGGGAAGAGTACTTC
.,TRBV6-5,TRBD1,TRBJ2-1,CASSTRQGTYNEQFF,TGTGCCAGCAGTACTAGACAGGGCACCTACAATGAGCAGTTCTTC
.,TRBV5-1,.,TRBJ1-4,CASRGSSEKLFF,TGCGCCAGCAGGGGATCATCCGAAAAACTGTTTTTT
.,TRBV27,.,TRBJ2-5,CASSSNWLGTKVTQYF,TGTGCCAGCAGTTCCAACTGGCTCGGGACAAAGGTGACCCAGTACTTC
.,TRBV7-2,.,TRBJ2-3,CASSLEVTRTDTQYF,TGTGCCAGCAGCCTCGAGGTCACCCGCACAGATACGCAGTATTTT
.,TRBV19,TRBD1,TRBJ1-4,CASSPGQDNEKLFF,TGTGCCAGTAGCCCGGGACAGGATAATGAAAAACTGTTTTTT
once,TRBV5-1,.,TRBJ1-1,CASRGNTEAFF,TGCGCCAGCAGAGGTAACACTGAAGCTTTCTTT
.,TRBV19,.,TRBJ2-5,CASSLRGATQETQYF,TGTGCCAGTAGTCTGAGGGGGGCGACCCAAGAGACCCAGTACTTC
.,TRBV10-3,TRBD1,TRBJ1-2,CAITRDRGYGYTF,TGTGCCATCACCAGGGACAGGGGCTATGGCTACACCTTC
.,TRBV10-3,TRBD1,TRBJ1-1,CAITGTGQNTEAFF,TGTGCCATCACCGGGACAGGGCAGAACACTGAAGCTTTCTTT
.,TRBV2,TRBD1,TRBJ1-4,CASSELQGLKLFF,TGTGCCAGCAGTGAATTACAGGGGCTAAAACTGTTTTTT
.,TRBV19,TRBD1,TRBJ1-5,CASSGDRGGQPQHF,TGTGCCAGTAGTGGAGACAGGGGCGGTCAGCCCCAGCATTTT
.,TRBV7-2,TRBD1,TRBJ1-5,CASSLQGSNQPQHF,TGTGCCAGCAGTCTACAGGGGAGCAATCAGCCCCAGCATTTT
.,TRBV9,TRBD1,TRBJ2-1,CASSVGGGYRGDEQFF,TGTGCCAGCAGCGTAGGAGGGGGCTATCGTGGGGATGAGCAGTTCTTC
.,TRBV7-2,.,TRBJ2-7,CASSFARGGPYEQYF,TGTGCCAGCAGCTTTGCGCGGGGCGGTCCCTACGAGCAGTACTTC
.,TRBV7-9,.,TRBJ2-3,CASSPTGVGSDTQYF,TGTGCCAGCAGCCCCACGGGGGTAGGGTCTGATACGCAGTATTTT
once,TRBV6-5,.,TRBJ1-2,CASSPDRELYGYTF,TGTGCCAGCAGTCCGGACAGAGAGCTGTATGGCTACACCTTC
.,TRBV28,TRBD1,TRBJ1-5,CASGRQGRAQHF,TGTGCCAGCGGGAGACAGGGCCGGGCCCAGCATTTT
.,TRBV6-5,.,TRBJ1-5,CASSRKASNPVPQHF,TGTGCCAGCAGCCGCAAAGCGTCCAACCCTGTGCCCCAGCATTTT
.,TRBV5-4,.,TRBJ2-7,CASSLGQGSVYEQYF,TGTGCCAGCAGCTTGGGCCAGGGTAGCGTCTACGAGCAGTACTTC
.,TRBV15,TRBD1,TRBJ2-7,CATSRTYRGQVEQYF,TGTGCCACCAGCAGAACCTACAGGGGGCAGGTCGAGCAGTACTTC
.,TRBV7-9,.,TRBJ1-1,CASSYGGRSTEAFF,TGTGCCAGCAGCTATGGGGGCAGGAGCACTGAAGCTTTCTTT